What follows describes a single T cell receptor beta chain. Its antigen is currently unknown. Stable Graves' hyperthyroidism meant no ophthalmopathy progression within 18 months. Hyperthyroidism in the patients, aged 18 to 65, was newly diagnosed and under 2 months in duration. Germline assignment: CDR1 LNHNV and CDR2 YYDKDF (reference sequence). There are 15 residues in the CDR3. Trimming left V 3 bases short and J 5 bases short, with 16 bases between. This specimen comes from a study of T cells in Graves' hyperthyroidism and ophthalmopathy. The study, taken as a whole, reports: In the blood, most expanded thyroid clonotypes above 0.001 appeared as well.

RNA transcripts gave rise to amplified TCR beta CDR3 regions. HTBI primers were the set used in a first-round RT-PCR of the TCR CDR3. TCRdb passed the multiplex PCR reads through MiXCR, listing each CDR3 protein once. Here the sample spans about 98,000 distinct CDR3 sequences, approximately 39% being singletons. This TCR derives from a woman aged 25 to 39 with Graves' hyperthyroidism. Sample: peripheral blood or thyroid tissue (not recorded which). The J gene is TRBJ2-5, the V gene TRBV15; D assignment may be TRBD1 or TRBD2 (5 bases each). The DNA for the CDR3 is TGTGCCACCAGCAGCTGGGACCCCATGGTGGAGACCCAGTACTTC. Protein product: CATSSWDPMVETQYF.